This entry lists 22 T cell receptor beta chains sequenced from one sample in a study of T cell responses to AZD1222 COVID-19 vaccine. TCRdb keeps only in-frame clones here, not all; method: immunoSEQ multiplex PCR. The table has more than 150,000 clones, around 92% seen once. The sequenced sample was peripheral blood, obtained 28 days after the second AZD1222 dose. The receptors shown here come from an adult who received the AZD1222 COVID-19 vaccine.

This chain joins TRBV6-5 and TRBJ2-2; D perhaps matches TRBD2 (5 bases). CDR1 is MNHEY and CDR2 is SVGAGI in the germline V gene. There are 15 residues in the CDR3. Trimming pared 6 bases from V and 4 bases from J, leaving 15 bases between. In nucleotides, the CDR3 is TGTGCCAGCAGACCTCGGGGTCAGAGCACCGGGGAGCTGTTTTTT. Translating gives CASRPRGQSTGELFF.

The genes are TRBV27 and TRBJ1-5, with a tentative D call TRBD1 (5 bases). The V gene lost 6 bases and the J gene lost 1 base, with 10 bases spanning the gap. CDR1 is MNHEY and CDR2 is SMNVEV in the germline V gene (reference sequence). The CDR3 contains 14 residues. The CDR3 DNA sequence: TGTGCCAGCAGCCGATGGGACAGCAATCAGCCCCAGCATTTT. The encoded protein is CASSRWDSNQPQHF.

The chain carries TRBV29-1 and TRBJ1-1; 8 bases map to TRBD1. This CDR3 region has 14 residues. CDR1 SQVTM and CDR2 ANQGSEA come from the germline V gene. V lost 2 bases and J lost 5; bases outside the gene matches: 7. As DNA, the CDR3 is TGCAGCGTTGAACAGGGGGCGCCGAGGACTGAAGCTTTCTTT. Translation: CSVEQGAPRTEAFF. The full variable domain, in which reference TRBV29-1 and TRBJ1-1 provide the parts outside the CDR3, is SAVISQKPSRDICQRGTSLTIQCQVDSQVTMMFWYRQQPGQSLTLIATANQGSEATYESGFVIDKFPISRPNLTFSTLTVSNMSPEDSSIYLCSVEQGAPRTEAFFGQGTRLTVV.

The chain joins TRBV6-5 to TRBJ2-2; no definite D call. Trimming removed 2 bases from V and 6 bases from J, with 4 bases in between. The CDR3 has 12 amino acids. Germline CDR1 reads MNHEY; CDR2 reads SVGAGI. In DNA form, the CDR3 reads TGTGCCAGCAGTTACGGTCCCGGGGAGCTGTTTTTT. It translates to CASSYGPGELFF.

The chain carries TRBV5-4 and TRBJ1-1, with 7 bases matching TRBD1. Germline trimming cut 3 bases from V and 2 bases from J; bases unmatched to any gene: 7. Looked up from germline, CDR1 is SGHNT and CDR2 is YYREEE (reference sequence). The CDR3 spans 15 residues. CDR3 region: CASSSPGTANTEAFF. The DNA of the CDR3 is TGTGCCAGCAGCTCCCCCGGGACAGCAAACACTGAAGCTTTCTTT. The full variable domain, completed using reference TRBV5-4 and TRBJ1-1, is ETGVTQSPTHLIKTRGQQVTLRCSSQSGHNTVSWYQQALGQGPQFIFQYYREEENGRGNFPPRFSGLQFPNYSSELNVNALELDDSALYLCASSSPGTANTEAFFGQGTRLTVV.

This clone was picked up one time. The chain couples TRBV10-3 to TRBJ1-1; 7 bases line up with TRBD1. This CDR3 region has 17 residues. Germline V gene data show CDR1 as ENHRY and CDR2 as SYGVKD. Trimming at V came to 7 bases and at J to 0 bases, leaving 14 bases not matched to a gene. Written as DNA, the CDR3 is TGTGCCATCAAGAAGGGGGCCTTAGCAGGAATGAACACTGAAGCTTTCTTT. The encoded protein is CAIKKGALAGMNTEAFF.

This rearrangement joins TRBV5-1 to TRBJ1-6; 7 nucleotides agree with TRBD1. The CDR3 spans 14 residues. From germline, CDR1 is SGHRS and CDR2 YFSETQ. Trimming at V came to 0 bases and at J to 9 bases, leaving 3 bases not matched to a gene. For the CDR3, the DNA is TGCGCCAGCAGCTTGGGGACAGGAGGTTCACCCCTCCACTTT. Amino acids: CASSLGTGGSPLHF.

V usage is TRBV5-1 and J usage is TRBJ1-2, with D possibly TRBD1 on 5 matching bases. CDR1 is SGHRS, CDR2 YFSETQ, per germline. The CDR3 length is 13 residues. V was clipped by 5 bases and J by 4 bases, with 12 bases between them. The CDR3 sequence: CASRAGEAYGYTF. The CDR3 DNA is TGCGCCAGCAGAGCGGGGGAAGCCTATGGCTACACCTTC.

The genes are TRBV2 and TRBJ1-5; D not resolved. Germline CDR1 reads SNHLY; CDR2 reads FYNNEI. Trimming took 1 base from V and 4 from J, leaving 8 bases between them. CDR3 length: 14 residues. This CDR3 reads CASSEELTNQPQHF. The CDR3 DNA sequence: TGTGCCAGCAGTGAAGAACTGACTAATCAGCCCCAGCATTTT. Using reference TRBV2 and TRBJ1-5 for the parts outside the CDR3, the full variable domain is EPEVTQTPSHQVTQMGQEVILRCVPISNHLYFYWYRQILGQKVEFLVSFYNNEISEKSEIFDDQFSVERPDGSNFTLKIRSTKLEDSAMYFCASSEELTNQPQHFGDGTRLSIL.

J is TRBJ2-7 and V is TRBV5-1, with 9 nucleotides matching TRBD2. Trimming cost V 4 bases and J 2 bases; bases outside gene matches: 4. CDR1 and CDR2 from the germline V gene are SGHRS and YFSETQ. The CDR3 is 14 amino acids. CDR3 protein: CASSGAGGTYEQYF. The CDR3 nucleotides read TGCGCCAGCAGCGGGGCGGGGGGGACCTACGAGCAGTACTTC. The full variable domain, in which reference TRBV5-1 and TRBJ2-7 provide the parts outside the CDR3, is KAGVTQTPRYLIKTRGQQVTLSCSPISGHRSVSWYQQTPGQGLQFLFEYFSETQRNKGNFPGRFSGRQFSNSRSEMNVSTLELGDSALYLCASSGAGGTYEQYFGPGTRLTVT.

V and J are TRBV3-1 (or the pseudogene TRBV3-2) and TRBJ2-7; possibly TRBD2 for D (6 bases). The germline V gene encodes CDR1 LGHDT and CDR2 YNNKEL (reference sequence). The CDR3 spans 13 residues. V was trimmed by 1 base and J by 6 bases, leaving 10 bases between them. CDR3 in DNA: TGTGCCAGCAGCCAAGGCCTGGGGGGCGAGCAGTACTTC. Translating gives CASSQGLGGEQYF.

The CDR3 sequence is CASSPGQATTDTQYF. For the CDR3, the DNA is TGTGCCAGCAGCCCGGGACAGGCGACCACAGATACGCAGTATTTT. This chain connects TRBV7-9 to TRBJ2-3; 8 nucleotides align to TRBD1. Trimming took 5 bases from V and 2 from J; bases not matched to a gene: 6. Germline lookup yields CDR1 SEHNR and CDR2 FQNEAQ (reference sequence). This CDR3 spans 15 amino acids.

The CDR3 protein is CASSHERQSLVGHIQYF. DNA for the CDR3: TGTGCCAGCAGCCACGAACGACAGAGCCTAGTGGGTCACATTCAGTACTTC. The chain recombines TRBV14 with TRBJ2-4, with TRBD1 as a possible D gene (5 bases). Germline V lookup: CDR1 SGHDN, CDR2 FVKESK. Trimming removed 3 bases from V and 8 bases from J, with 23 bases in between. This CDR3 spans 17 amino acids.

This clone occurred once. The rearrangement links TRBV4-3 to TRBJ1-4, with unresolved D. Trimming pared 0 bases from V and 4 bases from J, leaving 12 bases between. This CDR3 region has 16 residues. The germline V gene has CDR1 LGHNA and CDR2 YSLEER. Written as DNA, the CDR3 is TGCGCCAGCAGCCAAGATCTTCTCACAGTTAATGAAAAACTGTTTTTT. This encodes CASSQDLLTVNEKLFF.

The rearrangement joins TRBV15 to TRBJ2-3; no definite D call. The CDR3 extends over 13 amino acids. Trimming stripped 0 bases from V and 3 bases from J, with 4 bases between. Germline assignment: CDR1 LNHNV and CDR2 YYDKDF (reference sequence). CDR3 bases: TGTGCCACCAGCAGAGATGTTACAGATACGCAGTATTTT. Translating it yields CATSRDVTDTQYF.

The chain couples TRBV2 to TRBJ1-3; perhaps TRBD1 as D (6 bases). In germline, CDR1 is SNHLY, CDR2 FYNNEI. The germline V and J ends were trimmed by 2 bases and 0 bases, with 11 bases remaining between them. This CDR3 has 16 residues. The CDR3 bases are TGTGCCAGCAGTGAACAGACAGGACTCTCTGGAAACACCATATATTTT. This gives the protein CASSEQTGLSGNTIYF.

J is TRBJ1-2 and V is TRBV2, with 7 nucleotides matching TRBD1. There are 15 residues in the CDR3. Losses at the gene ends were 1 base for V and 8 bases for J; bases not matched to a gene: 10. Germline V lookup: CDR1 SNHLY, CDR2 FYNNEI. DNA of the CDR3: TGTGCCAGCAGTGAAGGAACAGGGGTAAGAGAAGGCTACACCTTC. Translated: CASSEGTGVREGYTF.

This chain connects TRBV7-9 to TRBJ2-1, with D perhaps matching TRBD2 (5 bases). Germline V gene lookup returns CDR1 SEHNR and CDR2 FQNEAQ (reference sequence). This CDR3 contains 14 residues. Trimming stripped 1 base from V and 5 bases from J, with 9 bases between. The chain's CDR3 is CASSLVLANNEQFF. The CDR3 nucleotides are TGTGCCAGCAGCTTAGTGCTAGCTAACAATGAGCAGTTCTTC.

V and J are TRBV5-4 and TRBJ2-7, with 8 bases identical to TRBD1. CDR1 and CDR2 from the germline V gene are SGHNT and YYREEE (reference sequence). The CDR3 loop spans 16 amino acids. Trimming took 4 bases from V and 0 from J; bases not matched to a gene: 9. CDR3 nucleotides: TGTGCCAGCAGCCCTGACAGGGGAGCTTCCTCCTACGAGCAGTACTTC. As protein: CASSPDRGASSYEQYF.

This rearrangement joins TRBV28 to TRBJ2-7, with 8 bases aligning to TRBD2. Losses at the gene ends were 4 bases for V and 0 bases for J; bases not matched to a gene: 2. Germline V gene lookup returns CDR1 MDHEN and CDR2 SYDVKM. This CDR3 spans 14 amino acids. CDR3 coding DNA: TGTGCCAGCAGTTCGACTAGCGTCTCCTACGAGCAGTACTTC. It translates to CASSSTSVSYEQYF.

The V call is TRBV10-1, the J call TRBJ2-7; D gene uncertain. Trimming stripped 6 bases from V and 5 bases from J, with 8 bases between. This CDR3 comprises 11 residues. Germline V gene data show CDR1 as WNHNN and CDR2 as SYGVQD (reference sequence). The CDR3, as DNA: TGCGCCAGCAGCCGCCTGAACGAGCAGTACTTC. Protein: CASSRLNEQYF.

The chain is built from TRBV7-9 and TRBJ1-4; no firm D call. V was cut by 3 bases and J by 0 bases, with 8 bases left in between. The CDR3 has 15 amino acids. The V gene's germline CDR1 is SEHNR and CDR2 FQNEAQ (reference sequence). CDR3 sequence reads: CASSLIRSTNEKLFF. DNA for the CDR3: TGTGCCAGCAGCTTGATCCGTTCAACTAATGAAAAACTGTTTTTT.